This TCR beta chain originates from a study of radiation and T cells in renal cell carcinoma. This table comes from immunoSEQ multiplex PCR, and its TCRdb copy is limited to in-frame clones, with some not included. The repertoire consists of approximately 63,000 clones, with 60% to 85% occurring once and the leading ten covering 6% to 8%. This sample's time point: baseline pretreatment blood. Treatment in this sample: 15 Gy SBRT to primary tumor, nephrectomy 4 weeks later. CDR3 length: 13 residues. The V gene's germline CDR1 is SGHNT and CDR2 YENEEA. Trimming took 3 bases from V and 4 from J, leaving 7 bases between them.

Sequencing was performed on blood, taken from a patient whose treatment included radiotherapy and nephrectomy. This TCR was recovered from a man between 60 and 75 years old with renal cell carcinoma. The V call is TRBV11-3, the J call TRBJ2-1; D gene unclear. Here the CDR3 reads CASSLNLYNEQFF. In nucleotides, the CDR3 is TGTGCCAGCAGCTTGAACTTATACAATGAGCAGTTCTTC.